A selection of T cell receptor beta chains follows, all from one sample in a study of T cells in localized non-small cell lung cancer. Here immunoSEQ multiplex PCR was the method, and the copy in TCRdb shows in-frame clones only, minus some. The sample lists 3,000 to 4,500 clones; about 22% were seen once. This sample comprised lung tumor tissue, obtained before any cancer treatment. The receptors derive from a woman aged 40-70 years with stage I lung adenocarcinoma. Both conserved end residues are part of each CDR3. The D gene is left open where the match is weak. Not every row has a clone size; where given, it reads once, few, many or a size class.

TRBJ1-4 | TRBD1 | - | TRBV30 | TGTGCCTGGAGTGCAAACAGGGGAAGAGTACTGTTTTTT | CAWSANRGRVLFF
TRBJ1-6 | - | - | TRBV19 | TGTGCCAGTACCCAACCAGGGAATTCACCCCTCCACTTT | CASTQPGNSPLHF
TRBJ2-1 | TRBD2 | few | TRBV6-8 | TGTGCCAGCAGACTCGGACTAGCGGAATGGAGGACGTTCTTC | CASRLGLAEWRTFF
TRBJ1-2 | - | - | TRBV12-2 | TGTGCAAGTCGAATCCGGGAGAACATCTATGGCTACACCTTC | CASRIRENIYGYTF
TRBJ2-5 | - | - | TRBV11-3 | TGTGCCAGCAGCTTAGACCCCCCGCCCCAAGAGACCCAGTACTTC | CASSLDPPPQETQYF
TRBJ2-7 | TRBD2 | - | TRBV30 | TGTGCCTGGGGTTCCGGACTAGCGGGAGGCCAGTACTTC | CAWGSGLAGGQYF
TRBJ1-1 | - | few | TRBV11-3 | TGTGCCAGCAGCTTATTAGTTGCAGGGGCAAGGAGCACTGAAGCTTTCTTT | CASSLLVAGARSTEAFF
TRBJ2-7 | - | - | TRBV18 | TGTGCCAGCTCGTCTCTTACAGGGTCCGGCTCTTTAGAGCAGTACTTC | CASSSLTGSGSLEQYF
TRBJ1-5 | TRBD1 | few | TRBV6-8 | TGTGCCAGCAGTTATGGACAGGGGGAGGCCCAGCATTTT | CASSYGQGEAQHF
TRBJ2-2 | - | - | TRBV14 | TGTGCCAGCAGCCAAGAGGGTCTAGCAGGAACCGGGGAGCTGTTTTTT | CASSQEGLAGTGELFF
TRBJ2-7 | - | - | TRBV6-8 | TGTGCCATCAGTACAGTTTCCTACGAGCAGTACTTC | CAISTVSYEQYF
TRBJ1-2 | - | few | TRBV19 | TGTGCCAGTAGTATAGATCTCGTAGCTAACTATGGCTACACCTTC | CASSIDLVANYGYTF
TRBJ1-5 | TRBD1 | - | TRBV30 | TGTGCCTGGAGTGCGGGGACAGGGGCTCGGGAACAGCCCCAGCATTTT | CAWSAGTGAREQPQHF